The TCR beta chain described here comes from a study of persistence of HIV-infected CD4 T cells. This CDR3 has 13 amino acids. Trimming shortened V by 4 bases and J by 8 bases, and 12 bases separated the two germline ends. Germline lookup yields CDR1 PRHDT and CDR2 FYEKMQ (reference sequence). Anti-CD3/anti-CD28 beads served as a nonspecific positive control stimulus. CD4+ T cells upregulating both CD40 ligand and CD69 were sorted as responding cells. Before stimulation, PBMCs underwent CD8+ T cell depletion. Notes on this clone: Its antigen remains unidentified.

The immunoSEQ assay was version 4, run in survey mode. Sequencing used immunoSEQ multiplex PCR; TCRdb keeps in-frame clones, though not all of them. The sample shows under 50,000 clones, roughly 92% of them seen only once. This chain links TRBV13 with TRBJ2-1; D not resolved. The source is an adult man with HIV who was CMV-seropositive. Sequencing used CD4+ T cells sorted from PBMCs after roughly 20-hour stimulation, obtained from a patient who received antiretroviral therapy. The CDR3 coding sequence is TGTGCCAGCAGCTGGACCCCACGCTATGAGCAGTTCTTC. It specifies CASSWTPRYEQFF.